This is a list of T cell receptor beta chains from one sample in a study of shared clonotypes between healthy human individuals. The assay was immunoSEQ multiplex PCR, and TCRdb's table has in-frame clones only and misses some. The data show 2 million to 3 million clones, approximately 93% seen once. The specimen sequenced was naive CD4+ T cells from PBMCs. The receptor set was obtained from a man younger than 30 in good health. Some clones in this sample may be carry-over from other donors' samples. Each CDR3 is given with its conserved first and last residue. The D gene is left open where the match is weak. For some rows the clone size is stated as once, few or many, or as a class when expanded; others skip it.

length	V	size	D	J	CDR3	DNA
13	TRBV19	.	TRBD1	TRBJ1-1	CASTRTGAEEAFF	TGTGCCAGTACCAGGACAGGGGCTGAAGAAGCTTTCTTT
15	TRBV28	.	TRBD2	TRBJ2-7	CASSGAGGLSYEQYF	TGTGCCAGCAGTGGAGCGGGAGGGCTGTCGTACGAGCAGTACTTC
18	TRBV27	.	TRBD2	TRBJ2-6	CASSAWGSGSGGANVLTF	TGTGCCAGCAGTGCCTGGGGGAGCGGGAGTGGTGGGGCCAACGTCCTGACTTTC
14	TRBV6-1	.	TRBD1	TRBJ1-2	CASSEAGTGRGYTF	TGTGCCAGCAGTGAGGCAGGGACAGGCCGAGGCTACACCTTC
12	TRBV4-3	.	.	TRBJ2-1	CASSLQGNEQFF	TGCGCCAGCAGCCTCCAGGGCAATGAGCAGTTCTTC
12	TRBV6-5	.	.	TRBJ1-1	CASSLFGTEAFF	TGTGCCAGCAGTCTGTTTGGCACTGAAGCTTTCTTT
15	TRBV6-6	.	TRBD2	TRBJ2-5	CASSPLGREGETQYF	TGTGCCAGCAGTCCACTCGGGCGGGAGGGGGAGACCCAGTACTTC
15	TRBV7-9	once	.	TRBJ1-1	CASSHRDGMNTEAFF	TGTGCCAGCAGCCATCGGGACGGAATGAACACTGAAGCTTTCTTT
18	TRBV19	once	TRBD2	TRBJ2-2	CATRRGLAGATGTGELFF	TGTGCCACCCGCCGGGGACTAGCGGGAGCCACCGGTACCGGGGAGCTGTTTTTT
13	TRBV7-9	once	.	TRBJ1-4	CASSPETGEKLFF	TGTGCCAGCTCCCCCGAGACTGGGGAAAAACTGTTTTTT
13	TRBV18	.	.	TRBJ2-7	CASSPASSDEQYF	TGTGCCAGCTCACCGGCTTCGAGTGACGAGCAGTACTTC
15	TRBV7-9	.	.	TRBJ1-5	CASSLGRVGNQPQHF	TGTGCCAGCAGCTTAGGTAGGGTTGGCAATCAGCCCCAGCATTTT
16	TRBV28	.	.	TRBJ2-2	CASSGAGGLFTGELFF	TGTGCCAGCAGTGGGGCCGGAGGGCTGTTCACCGGGGAGCTGTTTTTT
15	TRBV6-1	.	.	TRBJ1-5	CASSETVSGNQPQHF	TGTGCCAGCAGTGAAACGGTCTCTGGCAATCAGCCCCAGCATTTT
15	TRBV18	.	.	TRBJ1-1	CASSETSGGVTEAFF	TGTGCCAGCTCAGAAACCTCGGGGGGAGTCACTGAAGCTTTCTTT
14	TRBV5-1	.	.	TRBJ1-1	CASFPGPGSTEAFF	TGCGCCAGCTTCCCCGGGCCGGGGAGCACTGAAGCTTTCTTT
16	TRBV9	.	.	TRBJ2-1	CASSPSGTGVYNEQFF	TGTGCCAGCAGCCCCTCCGGGACGGGAGTTTACAATGAGCAGTTCTTC
16	TRBV27	.	TRBD1	TRBJ2-1	CASRQGRTGHHNEQFF	TGTGCCAGCCGACAGGGGAGGACAGGCCACCACAATGAGCAGTTCTTC
15	TRBV18	once	TRBD2	TRBJ2-1	CASSPGVAGGSEQFF	TGTGCCAGCTCACCAGGGGTAGCGGGAGGGAGTGAGCAGTTCTTC
16	TRBV2	.	TRBD2	TRBJ2-1	CASTPRGGRHRDEQFF	TGTGCCAGCACCCCGCGGGGCGGGAGGCACCGAGATGAGCAGTTCTTC
16	TRBV7-3	few	TRBD2	TRBJ2-2	CASSLSAGANTGELFF	TGTGCCAGCAGCTTATCGGCGGGAGCGAACACCGGGGAGCTGTTTTTT
16	TRBV28	.	TRBD2	TRBJ2-1	CASSLLGTSGTPKQFF	TGTGCCAGCAGTTTACTCGGGACTAGCGGGACTCCCAAGCAGTTCTTC
13	TRBV4-1	.	.	TRBJ1-5	CASSQVGDQPQHF	TGCGCCAGCAGCCAAGTCGGAGACCAGCCCCAGCATTTT
14	TRBV18	.	.	TRBJ2-1	CASSLLQGGDEQFF	TGTGCCAGCTCACTTTTACAGGGAGGGGATGAGCAGTTCTTC
13	TRBV5-1	.	.	TRBJ1-6	CASSLVGNSPLHF	TGCGCCAGCAGCTTGGTAGGGAATTCACCCCTCCACTTT
13	TRBV5-1	.	TRBD1	TRBJ2-7	CASSFRQGYEQYF	TGCGCCAGCAGCTTCCGACAGGGCTACGAGCAGTACTTC
13	TRBV9	.	.	TRBJ1-2	CASSVAGRFGYTF	TGTGCCAGCAGCGTAGCGGGAAGGTTTGGCTACACCTTC
15	TRBV7-2	.	TRBD1	TRBJ2-5	CASSLRGPTGETQYF	TGTGCCAGCAGCTTAAGGGGGCCTACCGGTGAGACCCAGTACTTC
11	TRBV10-3	.	.	TRBJ1-1	CAIMENTEAFF	TGTGCCATCATGGAGAACACTGAAGCTTTCTTT
12	TRBV6-1	.	.	TRBJ2-7	CASSEGNYEQYF	TGTGCCAGCAGTGAGGGAAACTACGAGCAGTACTTC
16	TRBV11-2	.	TRBD2	TRBJ2-5	CASSLGSGRGWETQYF	TGTGCCAGCAGCTTAGGCAGCGGGAGAGGTTGGGAGACCCAGTACTTC
15	TRBV9	.	TRBD1	TRBJ1-1	CASSPRGGMNTEAFF	TGTGCCAGCAGCCCCCGAGGGGGCATGAACACTGAAGCTTTCTTT
15	TRBV10-3	.	TRBD1	TRBJ2-5	CATAPRDRVQETQYF	TGTGCCACCGCTCCCCGGGACAGGGTACAAGAGACCCAGTACTTC
13	TRBV19	.	.	TRBJ1-1	CASSISPDTEAFF	TGTGCCAGTAGTATCTCACCCGACACTGAAGCTTTCTTT
16	TRBV18	.	.	TRBJ1-1	CASSPAGGLRGTEAFF	TGTGCCAGCTCACCGGCCGGGGGCCTCAGGGGCACTGAAGCTTTCTTT
21	TRBV1	.	.	TRBJ2-2	CTSSLNQDPRDDCPNTGELFF	TGCACCAGCAGCCTCAACCAAGACCCGCGGGACGACTGCCCAAACACCGGGGAGCTGTTTTTT
15	TRBV28	once	TRBD1	TRBJ2-5	CASSLWGRGKETQYF	TGTGCCAGCAGTTTATGGGGCAGGGGGAAAGAGACCCAGTACTTC
15	TRBV10-3	.	TRBD2	TRBJ2-7	CAISDWREITYEQYF	TGTGCCATCAGTGATTGGCGGGAGATTACCTACGAGCAGTACTTC
17	TRBV9	.	.	TRBJ2-1	CASSVAMWGERGNEQFF	TGTGCCAGCAGCGTCGCTATGTGGGGGGAGAGGGGCAATGAGCAGTTCTTC
17	TRBV5-4	.	TRBD1	TRBJ2-2	CASSPNPGQGNTGELFF	TGTGCCAGCAGCCCAAATCCGGGACAGGGGAACACCGGGGAGCTGTTTTTT
14	TRBV15	.	.	TRBJ2-7	CATSRDRISYEQYF	TGTGCCACCAGCAGAGACAGGATTTCCTACGAGCAGTACTTC
16	TRBV7-2	.	.	TRBJ1-1	CASSLMGRGVNTEAFF	TGTGCCAGCAGCTTAATGGGGAGAGGGGTGAACACTGAAGCTTTTTTT
16	TRBV5-6	.	TRBD2	TRBJ2-1	CASSPRTSGRANEQFF	TGTGCCAGCAGCCCTCGGACTAGCGGGAGGGCCAATGAGCAGTTCTTC
15	TRBV4-3	.	.	TRBJ1-2	CASSQDMRGGYGYTF	TGCGCCAGCAGCCAAGATATGAGGGGTGGGTATGGCTACACCTTC